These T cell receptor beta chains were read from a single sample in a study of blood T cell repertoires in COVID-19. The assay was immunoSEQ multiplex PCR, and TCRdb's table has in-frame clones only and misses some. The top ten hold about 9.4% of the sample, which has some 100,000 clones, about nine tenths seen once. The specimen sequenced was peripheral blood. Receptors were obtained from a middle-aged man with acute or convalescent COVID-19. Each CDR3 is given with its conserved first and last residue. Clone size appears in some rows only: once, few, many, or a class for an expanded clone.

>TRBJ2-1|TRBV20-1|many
CSASRLGTENNEQFF
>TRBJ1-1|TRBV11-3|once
CASSFGRANTEAFF
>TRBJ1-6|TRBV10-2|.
CASRVGGNNSPLHF
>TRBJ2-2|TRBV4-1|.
CASSQDFSGELFF
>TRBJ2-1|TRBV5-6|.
CASSLLGSSTGYNEQFF
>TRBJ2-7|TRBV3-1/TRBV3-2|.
CASSHGGPPLF
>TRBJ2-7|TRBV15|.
CATSRDLTSGSVVYEQYF
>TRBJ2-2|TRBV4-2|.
CASSQERIAGLGNTGELFF
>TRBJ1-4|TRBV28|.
CASSFGGANGEKLFF
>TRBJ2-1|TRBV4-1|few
CASSRLTSGSRNEQFF
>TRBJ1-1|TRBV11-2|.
CASRPPRLGTEAFF
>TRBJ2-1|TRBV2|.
CASSASLYNEQFF
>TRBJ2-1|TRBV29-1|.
CSARMAGGLKNEQFF
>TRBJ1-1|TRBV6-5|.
CASRKTVVTEAFF
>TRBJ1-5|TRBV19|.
CASTETTGRNQPQHF
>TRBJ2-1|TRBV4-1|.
CASSPGLAIYNEQFF
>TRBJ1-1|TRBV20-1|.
CSATVNTEAFF
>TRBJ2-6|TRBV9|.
CASSVGADSGANVLTF
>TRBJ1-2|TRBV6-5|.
CASSPAGVRGYTF
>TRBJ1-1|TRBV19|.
CASSPPNTEAFF
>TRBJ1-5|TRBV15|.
CATSRVGPGQGPNQPQHF
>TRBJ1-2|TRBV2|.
CASNSGAGVGYGYTF
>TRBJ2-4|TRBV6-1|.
CASSDQTGQGRVQYF
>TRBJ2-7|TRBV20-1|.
CSASKTATGTYEQYF
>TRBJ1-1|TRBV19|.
CASSIDVYGQGKAFF
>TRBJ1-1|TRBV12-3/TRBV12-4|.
CASSWDTDTEAFF
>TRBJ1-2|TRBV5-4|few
CASSLGAGFIGYGYTF
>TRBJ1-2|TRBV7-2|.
CASSSSGLNYGYTF
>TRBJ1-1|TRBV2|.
CASSEQGNTEAFF
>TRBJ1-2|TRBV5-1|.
CASSLEGQSYGYTF
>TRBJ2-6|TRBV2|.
CASGVSGANVLTF
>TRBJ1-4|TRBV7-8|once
CASSRAATTNEKLFF
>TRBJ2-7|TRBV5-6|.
CASSFRGRGPWLEYF
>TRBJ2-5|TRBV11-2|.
CASSLVSSQETQYF
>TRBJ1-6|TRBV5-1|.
CASSWDRFKSPLHF
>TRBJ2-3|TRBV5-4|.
CASSPRAGATDTQYF
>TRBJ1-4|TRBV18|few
CASSPGREGNNEKLFF
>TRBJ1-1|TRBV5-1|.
CASSLVRGNTEAFF
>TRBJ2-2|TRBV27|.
CASRPGQVNTGELFF
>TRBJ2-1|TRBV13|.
CASSLKRRDEQFF
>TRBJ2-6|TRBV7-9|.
CASSLVEGFSGANVLTF
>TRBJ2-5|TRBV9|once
CASSGTGLGETQYF
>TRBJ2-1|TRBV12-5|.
CASGLGTGRNEQFF
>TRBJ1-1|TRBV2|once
CASRWGPNTEAFF
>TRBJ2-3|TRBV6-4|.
CASSPGVGTDTQYF